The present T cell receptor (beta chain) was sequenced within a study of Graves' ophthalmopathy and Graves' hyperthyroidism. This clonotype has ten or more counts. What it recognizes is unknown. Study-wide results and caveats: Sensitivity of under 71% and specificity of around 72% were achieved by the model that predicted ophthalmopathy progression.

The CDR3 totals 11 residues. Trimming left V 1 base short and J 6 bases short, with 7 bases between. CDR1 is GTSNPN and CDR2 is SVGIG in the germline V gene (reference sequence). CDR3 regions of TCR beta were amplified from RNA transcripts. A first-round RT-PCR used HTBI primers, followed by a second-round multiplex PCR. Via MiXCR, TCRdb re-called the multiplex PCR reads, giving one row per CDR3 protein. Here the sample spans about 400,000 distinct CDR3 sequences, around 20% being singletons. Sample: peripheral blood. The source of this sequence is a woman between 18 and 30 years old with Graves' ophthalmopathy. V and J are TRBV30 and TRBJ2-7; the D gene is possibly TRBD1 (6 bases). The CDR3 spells CAWSEDSEQYF. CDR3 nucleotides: TGTGCCTGGAGTGAGGACAGCGAGCAGTACTTC. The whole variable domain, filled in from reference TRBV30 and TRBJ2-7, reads SQTIHQWPATLVQPVGSPLSLECTVEGTSNPNLYWYRQAAGRGLQLLFYSVGIGQISSEVPQNLSASRPQDRQFILSSKKLLLSDSGFYLCAWSEDSEQYFGPGTRLTVT.